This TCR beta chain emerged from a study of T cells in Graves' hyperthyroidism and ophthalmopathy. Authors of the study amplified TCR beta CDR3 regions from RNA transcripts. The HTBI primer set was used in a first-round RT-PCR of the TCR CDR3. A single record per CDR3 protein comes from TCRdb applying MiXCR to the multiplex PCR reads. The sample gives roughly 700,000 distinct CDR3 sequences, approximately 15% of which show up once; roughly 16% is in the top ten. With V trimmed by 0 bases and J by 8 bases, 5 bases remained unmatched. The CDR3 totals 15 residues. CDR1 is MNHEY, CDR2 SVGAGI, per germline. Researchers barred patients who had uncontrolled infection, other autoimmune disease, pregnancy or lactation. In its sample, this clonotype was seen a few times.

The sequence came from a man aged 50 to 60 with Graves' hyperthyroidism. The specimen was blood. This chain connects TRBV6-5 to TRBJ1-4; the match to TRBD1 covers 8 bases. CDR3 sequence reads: CASSYSRTGHEKLFF. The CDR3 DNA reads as TGTGCCAGCAGTTACTCGAGGACAGGGCACGAAAAACTGTTTTTT.